This is a list of T cell receptor beta chains from one sample in a study of somatic mutations in cytotoxic T cells in rheumatoid arthritis. Assay: immunoSEQ multiplex PCR; the TCRdb copy retains only in-frame clones and omits some. The table has around 19,000 clones, more than 70% seen once; the top ten hold approximately 17%. The sequencing sample was made of CD8+ T cells sorted from blood. The receptor source for this set is a woman aged 45 to 65 in good health. Each CDR3 is given with its conserved first and last residue. A D gene is named only where the DNA matches it firmly. A row's size may be missing; if present it is once, few, many or a size class.

V,size,D,J,CDR3,DNA
TRBV19,NA,NA,TRBJ1-6,CASSAERPLHF,TGTGCCAGTAGTGCTGAACGGCCCCTCCACTTT
TRBV6-4,once,TRBD2,TRBJ2-2,CASSLRGGDTGELFF,TGTGCCAGCTCCCTCCGGGGGGGAGACACCGGGGAGCTGTTTTTT
TRBV27,NA,TRBD2,TRBJ2-3,CASSLRSGTSGVTDTQYF,TGTGCCAGCAGTTTACGATCCGGGACTAGCGGGGTCACAGATACGCAGTATTTT
TRBV6-4,NA,NA,TRBJ2-3,CASSDSNVGSDTQYF,TGTGCCAGCAGTGACTCGAATGTGGGTTCAGATACGCAGTATTTT
TRBV27,NA,TRBD2,TRBJ2-2,CASSPFGTTNHVGTGELFF,TGTGCCAGCAGTCCGTTCGGGACTACAAACCACGTGGGAACCGGGGAGCTGTTTTTT
TRBV9,NA,NA,TRBJ1-1,CASSVELGANTEAFF,TGTGCCAGCAGCGTAGAACTTGGAGCGAACACTGAAGCTTTCTTT
TRBV9,NA,TRBD2,TRBJ2-1,CASSVYGGSGGLGNEQFF,TGTGCCAGCAGCGTATATGGGGGTAGCGGGGGGTTGGGTAATGAGCAGTTCTTC
TRBV4-3,NA,NA,TRBJ1-2,CASSQDDGTYGYTF,TGCGCCAGCAGCCAAGATGACGGGACCTATGGCTACACCTTC
TRBV9,NA,NA,TRBJ2-3,CASSRRAGTADTQYF,TGTGCCAGCAGCCGGAGAGCGGGTACCGCCGATACGCAGTATTTT
TRBV7-2,NA,TRBD1,TRBJ1-4,CASSLTGGPNEKLFF,TGTGCCAGCAGCCTAACAGGGGGACCTAATGAAAAACTGTTTTTT
TRBV4-3,NA,NA,TRBJ2-5,CASSQGPGEETQYF,TGCGCCAGCAGCCAAGGTCCAGGGGAAGAGACCCAGTACTTC
TRBV27,NA,TRBD1,TRBJ2-7,CASSPGTGGGNEQYF,TGTGCCAGCAGTCCCGGGACAGGGGGAGGTAACGAGCAGTACTTC
TRBV15,NA,TRBD2,TRBJ2-5,CATSRDGWAGGQETQYF,TGTGCCACCAGCAGAGATGGGTGGGCGGGGGGGCAAGAGACCCAGTACTTC
TRBV4-3,NA,NA,TRBJ2-7,CASSQEVGVLSEQYF,TGCGCCAGCAGCCAAGAGGTGGGGGTCCTCTCCGAGCAGTACTTC
TRBV7-9,large,TRBD2,TRBJ2-7,CASSSPGGTNEQYF,TGTGCCAGCAGTTCCCCGGGGGGAACCAACGAGCAGTACTTC
TRBV4-1,NA,NA,TRBJ1-5,CASSQDFGQPQHF,TGCGCCAGCAGCCAAGATTTTGGTCAGCCCCAGCATTTT
TRBV5-6,NA,TRBD2,TRBJ2-4,CASSLWNSLAGPKNIQYF,TGTGCCAGCAGCTTGTGGAATAGCCTAGCGGGGCCCAAAAACATTCAGTACTTC
TRBV11-2,once,NA,TRBJ1-4,CASSLGTNPTNEKLFF,TGTGCCAGCAGCTTAGGCACAAATCCCACTAATGAAAAACTGTTTTTT
TRBV4-1,NA,NA,TRBJ2-1,CASTNPGQYNEQFF,TGCGCCAGCACAAATCCCGGACAGTACAATGAGCAGTTCTTC
TRBV7-2,NA,NA,TRBJ2-2,CASSLEATGELFF,TGTGCCAGCAGCTTAGAGGCCACCGGGGAGCTGTTTTTT
TRBV19,few,NA,TRBJ1-6,CASSWFENSPLHF,TGTGCCAGTAGCTGGTTTGAGAATTCACCCCTCCACTTT
TRBV28,NA,NA,TRBJ1-1,CASETASEAFF,TGTGCCAGCGAGACAGCTTCTGAAGCTTTCTTT
TRBV5-6,NA,NA,TRBJ1-1,CASSFRVRQTEAFF,TGTGCCAGCAGCTTTAGGGTGCGGCAGACTGAAGCTTTCTTT
TRBV28,NA,TRBD1,TRBJ1-2,CASTRIQGAGYTF,TGTGCCAGCACCCGCATCCAGGGGGCAGGCTACACCTTC
TRBV5-6,NA,NA,TRBJ2-1,CASSLGGPNEQFF,TGTGCCAGCAGCTTGGGGGGCCCGAATGAGCAGTTCTTC
TRBV4-1,NA,NA,TRBJ2-3,CASSQIRGGDTQYF,TGCGCCAGCAGCCAAATCAGGGGAGGAGATACGCAGTATTTT
TRBV7-2,NA,TRBD2,TRBJ2-1,CASSLAGLADYNEQFF,TGTGCCAGCAGCTTAGCGGGTCTAGCGGACTACAATGAGCAGTTCTTC